One and the same sample provided the 3 T cell receptor beta chains below, sequenced in a study of beta chain features in type 1 diabetes. Expressed TCRB transcripts were sequenced, since all the RNA that had been isolated was reverse transcribed. Profiling relied on immunoSEQ multiplex PCR, and the TCRdb table lists in-frame clones only, not all of them. The data contain 400,000 to 550,000 clones, roughly an eighth of them singletons. The specimen sequenced was naive CD4+ T cells from blood. The receptors here all came from a woman between 18 and 30 years old in good health.

This clone was counted between two and nine times. The gene calls are TRBV6-1 and TRBJ1-4, with unresolved D. This CDR3 region has 13 residues. V was trimmed by 5 bases and J by 7 bases, leaving 11 bases between them. In germline, CDR1 is MNHNS, CDR2 SASEGT. The CDR3 loop is CASSSGAAEKLFF. CDR3 nucleotide sequence: TGTGCCAGCAGTTCAGGAGCAGCTGAAAAACTGTTTTTT.

This chain connects TRBV28 to TRBJ2-7; tentative D call: TRBD1 (6 bases). Trimming removed 3 bases at V and 7 bases at J, with 19 bases between. CDR1 MDHEN and CDR2 SYDVKM come from the germline V gene. The CDR3 has 15 amino acids. The CDR3: CASSFRVRGTGEQYV. DNA for the CDR3: TGTGCCAGCAGTTTTCGGGTCAGGGGTACCGGGGAGCAGTACGTC.

The chain uses TRBV30 and TRBJ1-1, with D maybe TRBD1 (6 bases). The CDR3 consists of 14 residues. Germline CDR1 reads GTSNPN; CDR2 reads SVGIG (reference sequence). The V end was cut by 0 bases, the J end by 0 bases, with 8 bases between. The CDR3 sequence: CAWSVDRMNTEAFF. CDR3 nucleotide sequence: TGTGCCTGGAGTGTGGACAGAATGAACACTGAAGCTTTCTTT.